This TCR beta chain is drawn from a study of blood T cell repertoires in COVID-19. At the level of the study: Acute-phase and convalescent COVID-19 samples originated in the United States, Italy and Spain. From T cells, B-cell-depleted T cells, or PBMCs came the material, which was cDNA or gDNA.

Deletions cut 2 bases from V and 8 bases from J, with 13 bases between. There are 15 residues in the CDR3. The germline CDR1 and CDR2 sequences are LNHDA and SQIVND (reference sequence). In the original analysis: Amplification from reference gene primers served as the basis for estimated nucleated cell counts. The method was immunoSEQ multiplex PCR; TCRdb's version includes in-frame clones alone and lacks a portion of them. V and J calls and clone size are those listed in that table; D and trimming were worked out from the DNA. The sample consists of 190,000 or so clones, 70% to 90% of them appearing once.

The V and J genes are TRBV19 and TRBJ1-6, with D perhaps matching TRBD1 (5 bases). The clonotype originates from a woman aged 70-85 years with acute or convalescent COVID-19. Specimen: peripheral blood. The CDR3 spells CASSISGRRDSPLHF. CDR3 bases: TGTGCCAGTAGTATATCGGGACGGAGGGATTCACCCCTCCACTTT.